The rows below give T cell receptor beta chains drawn from one sample of a study of blood T cells in healthy people across ages. TCRdb passed the 5' RACE reads through MiXCR, listing each CDR3 protein once. This sample yields about 640,000 distinct CDR3 sequences, of which 58% are seen a single time; approximately 40% belongs to the top ten. The sample consisted of blood. All receptors derive from a man between 60 and 70 years old in good health. Both conserved end residues are part of each CDR3. D genes are given only for firm matches.

D,V,length,CDR3
-,TRBV13,13,CASSYGALNTQYF
-,TRBV5-4,14,CASSPDTLRDEQYF
TRBD1,TRBV12-3/TRBV12-4,17,CASIRGLGGAGTGELFF
-,TRBV28,14,CASSFQGNNQPQHF
-,TRBV6-1,15,CASSTSDRGFQEQYF
TRBD1,TRBV7-2,16,CASSLGGTGVPYEQYF
-,TRBV5-1,18,CASSLVTGHKSSYNEQFF
TRBD2,TRBV6-1,15,CASSEGASGTYEQYF
-,TRBV3-1,16,CASSQGGQRYNSPLHF
-,TRBV4-1,13,CASSQDRSSNEYF
-,TRBV10-1,13,CPTAGGPSYEQYF
TRBD1,TRBV12-3/TRBV12-4,12,CASSHTGGTQYF
-,TRBV4-1,16,CASSQSSRLINSPLHF
-,TRBV4-1,15,CASSQTGDYNSPLHF
TRBD2,TRBV5-1,16,CASSFFSGGAQETQYF
-,TRBV3-1,14,CASSQDRSSGTQYF
TRBD2,TRBV6-2/TRBV6-3,16,CASSLQRGGSQDTQYF
-,TRBV12-3/TRBV12-4,14,CASSHREKNTEAFF
TRBD1,TRBV27,16,CASSWQAGQGSGGYAF
-,TRBV20-1,14,CSAGGHLPDYEQYF